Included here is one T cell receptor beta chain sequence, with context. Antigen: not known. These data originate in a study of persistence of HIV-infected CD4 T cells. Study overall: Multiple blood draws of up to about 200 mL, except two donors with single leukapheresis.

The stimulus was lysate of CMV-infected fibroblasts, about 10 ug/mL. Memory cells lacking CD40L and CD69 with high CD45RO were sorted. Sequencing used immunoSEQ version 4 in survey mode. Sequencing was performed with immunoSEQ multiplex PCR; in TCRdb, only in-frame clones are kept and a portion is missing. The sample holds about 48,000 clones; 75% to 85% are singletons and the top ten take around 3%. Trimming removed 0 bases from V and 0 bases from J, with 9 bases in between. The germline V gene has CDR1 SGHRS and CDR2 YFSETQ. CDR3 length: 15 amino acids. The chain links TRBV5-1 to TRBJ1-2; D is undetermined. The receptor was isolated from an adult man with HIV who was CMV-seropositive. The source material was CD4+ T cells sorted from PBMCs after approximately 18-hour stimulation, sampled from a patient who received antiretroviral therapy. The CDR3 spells CASSLEGRANYGYTF. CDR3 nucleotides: TGCGCCAGCAGCTTGGAAGGGAGGGCTAACTATGGCTACACCTTC.